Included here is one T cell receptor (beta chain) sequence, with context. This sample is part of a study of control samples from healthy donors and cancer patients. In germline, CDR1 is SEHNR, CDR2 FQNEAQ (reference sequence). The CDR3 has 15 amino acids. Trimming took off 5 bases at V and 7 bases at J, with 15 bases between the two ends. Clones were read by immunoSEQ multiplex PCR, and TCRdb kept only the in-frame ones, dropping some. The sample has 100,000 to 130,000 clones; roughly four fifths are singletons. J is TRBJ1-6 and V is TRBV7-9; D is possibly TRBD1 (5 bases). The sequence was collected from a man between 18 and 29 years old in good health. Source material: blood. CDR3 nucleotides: TGTGCCAGCAGCCCGGACGGGACCGAGAATTCACCCCTCCACTTT. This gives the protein CASSPDGTENSPLHF.